This T cell receptor (beta chain) was identified in a study of cytomegalovirus exposure and HLA in healthy donors. Overall study context: One earlier analysis, a look at 150 million to 200 million T cells, found some 100 million unique TCR beta sequences. Study results and limitations: TCR beta chain V- and J-gene trimming was linked, in a later analysis, to a missense variant in DCLRE1C. Researchers counted 150 to 200 TCR beta chains as cytomegalovirus-associated.

Of note for this clone: The antigen is unknown.

The primer mix had 60 Vbeta and 13 Jbeta primers. The assay was immunoSEQ multiplex PCR, and TCRdb's table has in-frame clones only and misses some. The sample yields about 130,000 clones, approximately 85% seen once. Trimming removed 5 bases at V and 0 bases at J, with 8 bases between. Germline CDR1 SGHTA, CDR2 FQGNSA. This CDR3 comprises 14 residues. The sample was PBMCs. The chain recombines TRBV7-2 with TRBJ1-3; D gene unclear. The sequence was obtained from a boy aged 10-17 years in good health and CMV-seronegative. CDR3 protein: CASSQEASGNTIYF. The CDR3 region has the DNA TGTGCCAGCAGCCAAGAGGCCTCTGGAAACACCATATATTTT.